These 7 T cell receptor beta chains originate from one sample sequenced in a study of blood T cell repertoires in COVID-19. Generated by immunoSEQ multiplex PCR, the TCRdb table keeps only in-frame clones and is missing some. In the table there are about 100,000 clones, more than 85% of which are singletons. Sequenced sample: peripheral blood. These receptors originate from a man between 18 and 29 years old with acute or convalescent COVID-19.

CDR3 protein: CASSPTGSHQETQYF. CDR3 nucleotide sequence: TGTGCCAGCAGCCCTACCGGGTCCCACCAAGAGACCCAGTACTTC. The chain employs TRBV11-2 and TRBJ2-5; no definite D call. The CDR3 extends over 15 amino acids. CDR1 is SGHAT, CDR2 FQNNGV, per germline. V lost 5 bases and J 0 bases, leaving 13 bases between the germline ends.

V gene TRBV5-6 combines with J gene TRBJ1-1, with 10 bases matching TRBD1. Germline V gives CDR1 SGHDT, CDR2 YYEEEE. The CDR3 sequence is 14 residues long. The V gene end was trimmed by 4 bases and the J gene end by 1 base; junction bases not matched to a gene: 1. CDR3 sequence (DNA): TGTGCCAGCAGCAGGGACAGGGGGAACACTGAAGCTTTCTTT. Translated: CASSRDRGNTEAFF.

The V gene is TRBV19, the J gene TRBJ1-1; no reliable D call. V was clipped by 5 bases and J by 4 bases, with 23 bases between them. The CDR3 consists of 17 residues. Germline V gene lookup returns CDR1 LNHDA and CDR2 SQIVND (reference sequence). The CDR3 loop reads CASSPSDGLLGSTEAFF. CDR3 sequence (DNA): TGTGCCAGTAGTCCCTCAGACGGACTACTCGGTAGCACTGAAGCTTTCTTT.

The chain employs TRBV27 and TRBJ2-7; 7 positions agree with TRBD1. CDR3 length equals 13 residues. V was clipped by 3 bases and J by 2 bases; unmatched bases: 1. Per the germline V gene, CDR1 is MNHEY and CDR2 is SMNVEV (reference sequence). CDR3 DNA: TGTGCCAGCAGTTTGCAGGGGGCCTACGAGCAGTACTTC. Its translation: CASSLQGAYEQYF.

The chain recombines TRBV27 with TRBJ1-5, with D unresolved. The V gene's germline CDR1 is MNHEY and CDR2 SMNVEV (reference sequence). This CDR3 comprises 13 residues. Deletions cut 3 bases from V and 1 base from J, with 4 bases between. The CDR3 sequence is CASSFMSNQPQHF. The CDR3 bases are TGTGCCAGCAGTTTTATGAGCAATCAGCCCCAGCATTTT.

This sequence joins TRBV6-1 and TRBJ1-5; 7 bases line up with TRBD1. The germline gives CDR1 MNHNS, CDR2 SASEGT. Unmatched junction bases numbered 1, after V lost 3 bases and J lost 2 bases. The length of the CDR3 is 14 residues. The CDR3 sequence: CASSDTGGNQPQHF. For the CDR3, the DNA is TGTGCCAGCAGTGATACAGGGGGCAATCAGCCCCAGCATTTT.

The chain recombines TRBV3-1 (or the pseudogene TRBV3-2) with TRBJ2-1; 15 bases agree with TRBD2. With V trimmed by 0 bases and J by 7 bases, 22 bases remained unmatched. The length of the CDR3 is 23 residues. The germline V gene has CDR1 LGHDT and CDR2 YNNKEL (reference sequence). The CDR3 DNA reads TGTGCCAGCAGCCAAGATGGATGGGGTTCAAAAAGTGAGGGACTAGCGGGAGGAAATGAGCAGTTCTTC. Its translation is CASSQDGWGSKSEGLAGGNEQFF.